This TCR beta chain came from a study of T cells in Graves' hyperthyroidism and ophthalmopathy. Study conclusions and caveats: A 13 V-J signature model discriminated ophthalmopathy versus stable hyperthyroidism.

Amplification of TCR beta CDR3 regions was performed using RNA transcripts as template. The study used the HTBI primer set for a first-round RT-PCR of the TCR CDR3. TCRdb recomputed calls from the multiplex PCR reads with MiXCR, one row per CDR3 protein. The sample has 300,000 to 400,000 distinct CDR3 sequences, around a sixth seen once. CDR1 LGHDT and CDR2 YNNKEL come from the germline V gene (reference sequence). Trimming cost V 3 bases and J 6 bases; bases outside gene matches: 4. The CDR3 sequence is 14 residues long. This clonotype occurred a few times. The antigen is undetermined. Absent ophthalmopathy progression within 18 months defined stable Graves' hyperthyroidism. Not enrolled were patients with uncontrolled infection, other autoimmune disease, pregnancy or lactation. It was 10 ml of fresh peripheral blood that supplied the PBMCs.

The sequence was collected from a woman aged 45-65 years with Graves' hyperthyroidism. Sequencing used blood. The chain carries TRBV3-1 and TRBJ2-3, with TRBD2 matching 9 bases. The CDR3 reads CASSQGTSSDTQYF. CDR3 DNA sequence: TGTGCCAGCAGCCAGGGGACTAGCTCGGATACGCAGTATTTT.